This T cell receptor (beta chain) was identified in a study of T cell responses to AZD1222 COVID-19 vaccine. Study-wide results and limits: After two AZD1222 doses, spike-specific TCR breadth and depth rose versus day 0. Without day 14 samples, only post-peak T cell repertoires were studied.

Sequencing used immunoSEQ multiplex PCR; TCRdb keeps in-frame clones, though not all of them. Of around 140,000 clones listed, 80% to 95% are singletons. Pooled in the analysis were second doses at about 4 or about 12 weeks. Concerning this clone itself: What it binds is not known. A read error may produce the germline difference seen at one junction end.

The CDR3 has 14 residues. The V gene's germline CDR1 is MNHNY and CDR2 SVGAGI (reference sequence). The sample was peripheral blood, taken 28 days after the second AZD1222 dose. The receptor was isolated from an adult who received the AZD1222 COVID-19 vaccine. The rearrangement joins TRBV6-6 to TRBJ1-5; TRBD1 matches at 9 bases. CDR3 in DNA: TGTGGCAGCAGAGGGACAGGGTCAAATCAGCCCCAGCATTTT. It translates to CGSRGTGSNQPQHF.